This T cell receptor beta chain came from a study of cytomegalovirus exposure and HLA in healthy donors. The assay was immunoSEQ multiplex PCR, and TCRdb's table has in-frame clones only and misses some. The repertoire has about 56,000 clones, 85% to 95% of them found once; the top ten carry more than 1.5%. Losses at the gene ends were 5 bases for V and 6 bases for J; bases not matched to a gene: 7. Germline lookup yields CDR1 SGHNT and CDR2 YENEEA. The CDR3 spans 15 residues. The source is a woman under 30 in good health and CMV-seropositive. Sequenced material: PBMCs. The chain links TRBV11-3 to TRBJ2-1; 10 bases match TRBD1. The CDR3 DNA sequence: TGTGCCAGCAGCATCTCCCGGGACAGGGGCAATGAGCAGTTCTTC. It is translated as CASSISRDRGNEQFF.